Below, 28 T cell receptor beta chains from the same sample are listed, as sequenced in a study of cytomegalovirus exposure and HLA in healthy donors. The PCR contained 60 Vbeta and 13 Jbeta primers. Profiled with immunoSEQ multiplex PCR; TCRdb holds only in-frame clones, not every one. The data hold fewer than 200,000 clones, with around 88% observed a single time. Source material: PBMCs. These receptors were taken from a woman in her 30s in good health and CMV-seronegative.

This rearrangement joins TRBV7-2 to TRBJ1-5; D is unclear. CDR1 SGHTA and CDR2 FQGNSA come from the germline V gene. The length of the CDR3 is 15 residues. Trimming cost V 5 bases and J 1 base, with 12 bases left between them. CDR3 sequence: CASSPGGPSNQPQHF. CDR3 coding DNA: TGTGCCAGCAGCCCCGGAGGGCCGAGCAATCAGCCCCAGCATTTT. The whole variable domain, remainder taken from reference TRBV7-2 and TRBJ1-5, is GAGVSQSPSNKVTEKGKDVELRCDPISGHTALYWYRQSLGQGLEFLIYFQGNSAPDKSGLPSDRFSAERTGGSVSTLTIQRTQQEDSAVYLCASSPGGPSNQPQHFGDGTRLSIL.

The V gene is TRBV4-3, the J gene TRBJ2-3; possible D gene TRBD2, 6 bases. Germline CDR1 and CDR2: LGHNA and YSLEER. V lost 3 bases and J 1 base, leaving 17 bases between the germline ends. The CDR3 sequence is 17 residues long. The CDR3 region has the DNA TGCGCCAGCAGCCAGAAAGCCGGCGGGGCCGGCACAGATACGCAGTATTTT. This encodes CASSQKAGGAGTDTQYF.

This chain links TRBV30 with TRBJ2-3; no clear D gene. This CDR3 has 14 amino acids. Germline V CDR1 and CDR2: GTSNPN, SVGIG (reference sequence). V was cut by 3 bases and J by 2 bases, with 12 bases left in between. The CDR3: CAWSPDLFTDTQYF. DNA of the CDR3: TGTGCCTGGAGCCCCGACTTGTTCACAGATACGCAGTATTTT.

The chain uses TRBV15 and TRBJ2-5; 9 positions match TRBD2. The CDR3 sequence is 15 residues long. Germline assignment: CDR1 LNHNV and CDR2 YYDKDF (reference sequence). The V gene end was trimmed by 7 bases and the J gene end by 4 bases; junction bases not matched to a gene: 10. As DNA, the CDR3 is TGTGCCACCATCCGCGCGGGAGGGCCCGGAGAGACCCAGTACTTC. Amino acid sequence: CATIRAGGPGETQYF.

The chain links TRBV14 to TRBJ2-3; 7 bases align to TRBD2. Germline V gene sequence: CDR1 SGHDN, CDR2 FVKESK. Trimming removed 4 bases from V and 0 bases from J; junction bases left unmatched: 4. CDR3 size: 15 residues. CDR3 sequence: CASSPAGRSTDTQYF. For the CDR3, the DNA is TGTGCCAGCAGCCCAGCGGGACGTAGCACAGATACGCAGTATTTT. The full variable domain, completed using reference TRBV14 and TRBJ2-3, is EAGVTQFPSHSVIEKGQTVTLRCDPISGHDNLYWYRRVMGKEIKFLLHFVKESKQDESGMPNNRFLAERTGGTYSTLKVQPAELEDSGVYFCASSPAGRSTDTQYFGPGTRLTVL.

V is TRBV18 and J is TRBJ2-7; D possibly corresponds to TRBD2 (6 bases). From germline, CDR1 is KGHSH and CDR2 LQKENI. The CDR3 runs 12 residues. Trimming cost V 4 bases and J 6 bases, with 10 bases left between them. The CDR3 sequence is CASSLEGAEQYF. CDR3 bases: TGTGCCAGCTCACTGGAGGGCGCCGAGCAGTACTTC.

The chain is built from TRBV5-6 and TRBJ2-7; TRBD2 is a possible D gene (7 bases). The CDR3 is made up of 16 amino acids. V dropped 6 bases and J dropped 0 bases, with 19 bases sitting between them. Germline CDR1 and CDR2: SGHDT and YYEEEE. The chain's CDR3 is CASTQIGGPSSYEQYF. CDR3 DNA sequence: TGTGCCAGCACCCAAATCGGGGGGCCAAGCTCCTACGAGCAGTACTTC.

This rearrangement joins TRBV14 to TRBJ2-2; maybe TRBD2 (6 bases). The V end was cut by 3 bases, the J end by 3 bases, with 11 bases between. This CDR3 has 15 amino acids. In germline, CDR1 is SGHDN, CDR2 FVKESK. CDR3 DNA sequence: TGTGCCAGCAGCCAGGGACTCGGGTACACCGGGGAGCTGTTTTTT. Residues: CASSQGLGYTGELFF.

The chain links TRBV7-6 to TRBJ2-5, with no clear D. V dropped 4 bases and J dropped 4 bases, with 10 bases sitting between them. The CDR3 contains 13 residues. The germline CDR1 and CDR2 sequences are SGHVS and FNYEAQ. Here the CDR3 DNA reads TGTGCCAGCAGCTGGAGATGGCGAGAGACCCAGTACTTC. It yields the protein CASSWRWRETQYF.

The CDR3 loop reads CASSPITGQGPYEQYF. In nucleotides, the CDR3 is TGCGCCAGCAGCCCTATTACGGGACAGGGCCCCTACGAGCAGTACTTC. V gene TRBV5-1 combines with J gene TRBJ2-5, with TRBD1 identical over 9 bases. The assigned J gene may be wrong: the sequence end matches TRBJ2-7 better. There are 16 residues in the CDR3. Germline loops: CDR1 SGHRS, CDR2 YFSETQ.

The chain has TRBV6-5 and TRBJ1-3; maybe TRBD1 (6 bases). This CDR3 is built from 16 residues. V was pared by 0 bases and J by 6 bases, with 15 bases between. Looked up from germline, CDR1 is MNHEY and CDR2 is SVGAGI. Written as DNA, the CDR3 is TGTGCCAGCAGTTACTCCTTCACAGGGCGAGAAAACACCATATATTTT. It is translated as CASSYSFTGRENTIYF.

This clone was seen once. The chain carries TRBV18 and TRBJ2-3; 7 bases fit TRBD1. With 3 bases clipped from V and 0 bases from J, the junction kept 3 bases outside the gene matches. The germline CDR1 and CDR2 sequences are KGHSH and LQKENI. The CDR3 runs 15 residues. CDR3 nucleotide sequence: TGTGCCAGCTCACCGACAGGGTACAGCACAGATACGCAGTATTTT. This codes for CASSPTGYSTDTQYF.

V usage is TRBV4-3 and J usage is TRBJ1-1, with a possible D match to TRBD1 (5 bases). This CDR3 region has 14 residues. Between the trimmed V and J ends, which lost 5 bases and 0 bases, there was a span of 10 bases. Germline values: CDR1 LGHNA, CDR2 YSLEER. CDR3 protein: CASSVGGMNTEAFF. The CDR3 DNA follows: TGCGCCAGCAGCGTCGGGGGAATGAACACTGAAGCTTTCTTT.

The gene calls are TRBV2 and TRBJ2-7; D remains ambiguous. Trimming left V 3 bases short and J 0 bases short, with 12 bases between. The germline V gene encodes CDR1 SNHLY and CDR2 FYNNEI. CDR3 length: 15 amino acids. The DNA of the CDR3 is TGTGCCAGCAGTGACGTGGGCCTCAGCTCCTACGAGCAGTACTTC. Translation: CASSDVGLSSYEQYF.

The chain carries TRBV19 and TRBJ2-7; 9 bases map to TRBD1. The CDR3 has 14 amino acids. Germline CDR1 and CDR2: LNHDA and SQIVND (reference sequence). Trimming took 6 bases from V and 0 from J; bases not matched to a gene: 3. The chain's CDR3 is CASRGQGSSYEQYF. CDR3 sequence (DNA): TGTGCCAGTAGGGGACAGGGCAGCTCCTACGAGCAGTACTTC.

The table lists this clone with a count of one. The chain is built from TRBV6-1 and TRBJ2-7; D uncertain. CDR1 is MNHNS, CDR2 SASEGT, per germline. The CDR3 contains 12 residues. The germline V and J ends were trimmed by 2 bases and 7 bases, with 9 bases remaining between them. Here the CDR3 reads CASSERTTEQYF. CDR3 nucleotides: TGTGCCAGCAGTGAAAGAACCACTGAGCAGTACTTC.

This clone is a singleton in its sample. The V and J genes are TRBV10-2 and TRBJ2-5; a weak D match, TRBD1 (5 bases). Matching the DNA end better, TRBJ2-7 makes the J call doubtful. CDR3 size: 11 residues. CDR1 is WSHSY and CDR2 is SAAADI in the germline V gene. DNA for the CDR3: TGCGCCAGCAGACGACAGAGCGAGCAGTACTTC. It specifies CASRRQSEQYF.

The rearrangement links TRBV5-1 to TRBJ2-7; 9 bases map to TRBD2. V was pared by 10 bases and J by 7 bases, with 15 bases of the junction left unmatched. Germline values: CDR1 SGHRS, CDR2 YFSETQ. CDR3 size: 14 residues. The chain's CDR3 is CASAWREGRGEQYF. The CDR3 DNA reads TGCGCCTCAGCTTGGCGGGAGGGCCGTGGGGAGCAGTACTTC.

In this sample, this clone turned up once. The chain combines TRBV4-1 with TRBJ2-7; unclear D gene. This CDR3 contains 12 residues. V was pared by 3 bases and J by 1 base, with 4 bases between. Germline V gene sequence: CDR1 MGHRA, CDR2 YSYEKL. The CDR3, as DNA: TGCGCCAGCAGCCACGGGTCCTACGAGCAGTACTTC. Translating gives CASSHGSYEQYF.

The chain couples TRBV5-8 to TRBJ1-5; D unclear. V was trimmed by 2 bases and J by 0 bases, leaving 3 bases between them. CDR1 is SGHTS, CDR2 YDEGEE, per germline. The CDR3 is 13 amino acids. CDR3 protein: CASSFYSNQPQHF. DNA of the CDR3: TGTGCCAGCAGCTTTTATAGCAATCAGCCCCAGCATTTT.

The J gene is TRBJ2-1, the V gene TRBV28; weak D call: TRBD2 (6 bases). V was shortened by 4 bases and J by 0 bases, with 22 bases between the two germline ends. This CDR3 contains 19 residues. Germline V CDR1 and CDR2: MDHEN, SYDVKM. In DNA, the CDR3 is TGTGCCAGCAGTTCCTTCGGCGTTAGCGGTCCTAGCTCCTACAATGAGCAGTTCTTC. It specifies CASSSFGVSGPSSYNEQFF. The whole variable domain, remainder taken from reference TRBV28 and TRBJ2-1, is DVKVTQSSRYLVKRTGEKVFLECVQDMDHENMFWYRQDPGLGLRLIYFSYDVKMKEKGDIPEGYSVSREKKERFSLILESASTNQTSMYLCASSSFGVSGPSSYNEQFFGPGTRLTVL.

This chain uses TRBV5-8 with TRBJ1-1, with 9 bases that match TRBD1. The junction had 10 bases not matched to a gene; V was cut back by 9 bases and J by 1 base. Looked up from germline, CDR1 is SGHTS and CDR2 is YDEGEE. The CDR3 has 15 amino acids. The CDR3, as DNA: TGTGCCACCAACCGCTGGGGACAGGGGAACACTGAAGCTTTCTTT. Translated, it gives CATNRWGQGNTEAFF.

The CDR3 DNA follows: TGTGCCACCAGCACCGCAGATACGCAGTATTTT. Its translation: CATSTADTQYF. The chain joins TRBV15 to TRBJ2-3, with D unclear. From germline, CDR1 is LNHNV and CDR2 YYDKDF (reference sequence). The CDR3 covers 11 residues. Trimming left V 4 bases short and J 4 bases short, with 3 bases between.

The CDR3 nucleotides read TGCAGCGTTGACCCCGAGACAGGGAAAGACCCTGAAGCTTTCTTT. This gives the protein CSVDPETGKDPEAFF. The rearrangement joins TRBV29-1 to TRBJ1-1; 7 nucleotides line up with TRBD1. Trimming removed 3 bases from V and 6 bases from J; junction bases left unmatched: 13. This CDR3 is 15 amino acids long. Germline V gene data show CDR1 as SQVTM and CDR2 as ANQGSEA.

The chain employs TRBV13 and TRBJ2-3; 8 bases are a match to TRBD1. Trimming at V came to 0 bases and at J to 8 bases, leaving 13 bases not matched to a gene. CDR1 and CDR2 (germline): PRHDT, FYEKMQ (reference sequence). The CDR3 spans 17 residues. The CDR3 here is CASSLGYRDRRNRTQYF. CDR3 nucleotide sequence: TGTGCCAGCAGCTTAGGGTACCGGGACAGGAGGAATCGTACGCAGTATTTT. The whole variable domain, remainder taken from reference TRBV13 and TRBJ2-3, is AAGVIQSPRHLIKEKRETATLKCYPIPRHDTVYWYQQGPGQDPQFLISFYEKMQSDKGSIPDRFSAQQFSDYHSELNMSSLELGDSALYFCASSLGYRDRRNRTQYFGPGTRLTVL.

V gene TRBV5-4 combines with J gene TRBJ2-5; D is possibly TRBD2 (5 bases). Germline V gene sequence: CDR1 SGHNT, CDR2 YYREEE (reference sequence). Trimming shortened V by 4 bases and J by 7 bases, and 17 bases separated the two germline ends. CDR3 length: 14 residues. CDR3 DNA sequence: TGTGCCAGCAGCGCTGCGGGCAGCGAGGGGACCCAGTACTTC. Amino acid sequence: CASSAAGSEGTQYF.

The V gene is TRBV18, the J gene TRBJ2-5; tentative D call: TRBD2 (6 bases). Trimming stripped 2 bases from V and 5 bases from J, with 9 bases between. Germline-derived CDR1 and CDR2 are KGHSH and LQKENI. The CDR3 runs 13 residues. In DNA, the CDR3 is TGTGCCAGCTCACCAGTTGCGGGGGAGACCCAGTACTTC. This sequence encodes CASSPVAGETQYF.

This rearrangement joins TRBV5-6 to TRBJ2-7, with D tentatively TRBD2 (6 bases). Germline lookup yields CDR1 SGHDT and CDR2 YYEEEE. The V and J ends lost 2 bases and 6 bases respectively, with 9 bases between them. This CDR3 region has 12 residues. The CDR3 DNA follows: TGTGCCAGCAGCTTATTGCGGGGCGAGCAGTACTTC. It specifies CASSLLRGEQYF.